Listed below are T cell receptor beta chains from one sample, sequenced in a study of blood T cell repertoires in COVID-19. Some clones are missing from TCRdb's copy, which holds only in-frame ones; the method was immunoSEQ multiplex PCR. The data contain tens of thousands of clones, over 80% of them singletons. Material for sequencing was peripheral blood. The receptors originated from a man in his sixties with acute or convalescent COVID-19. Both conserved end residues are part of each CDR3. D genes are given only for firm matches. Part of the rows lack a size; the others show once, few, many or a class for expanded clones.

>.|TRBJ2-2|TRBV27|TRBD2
TGTGCCAGCATCACTAGGGCAGGGACGGGACTAGCGGGAAGCACCGGGGAGCTGTTTTTT
CASITRAGTGLAGSTGELFF
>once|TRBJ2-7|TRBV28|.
TGTGCCCCCCCTAACCCTAGGTACGAGCAGTACTTC
CAPPNPRYEQYF
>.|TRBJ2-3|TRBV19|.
TGTGCCAGTAGTATAGTGGAGGGTTCTACGGCAGATACGCAGTATTTT
CASSIVEGSTADTQYF
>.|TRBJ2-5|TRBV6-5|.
TGTGCCAGTACAGACGTGATGAGCCTCGGGACCCAGTACTTC
CASTDVMSLGTQYF
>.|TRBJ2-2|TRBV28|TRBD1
TGTGCCAGCAGTACCACAGGGGGTACGAACACCGGGGAGCTGTTTTTT
CASSTTGGTNTGELFF
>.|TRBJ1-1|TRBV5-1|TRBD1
TGCGCCAGCAGCACCCGTGCCGGGACAGGGACTGAAGCTTTCTTT
CASSTRAGTGTEAFF
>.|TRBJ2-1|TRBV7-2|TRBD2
TGTGCCAGCAGCGCAGACCCTAGCGGGGCCTACGGGCAGTTCTTC
CASSADPSGAYGQFF
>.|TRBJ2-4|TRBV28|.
TGTGCCAGCAGTTTATGGGCAGGGTCTGGCAAAAACATTCAGTACTTC
CASSLWAGSGKNIQYF
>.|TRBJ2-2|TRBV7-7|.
TGTGCTAGCAGCAAACCTGACAGTTACACCGGGGAGCTGTTTTTT
CASSKPDSYTGELFF
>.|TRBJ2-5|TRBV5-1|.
TGCGCCAGCAGCCCCGAGGGAAAAGAGACCCAGTACTTC
CASSPEGKETQYF
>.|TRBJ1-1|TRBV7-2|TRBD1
TGTGCCAGCAGCCCCTTCAGGGGGCCTACTCTGAACACTGAAGCTTTCTTT
CASSPFRGPTLNTEAFF
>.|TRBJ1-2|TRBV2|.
TGTGCCAGCATCCGGGACATCATTCTAGACTATGGCTACACCTTC
CASIRDIILDYGYTF
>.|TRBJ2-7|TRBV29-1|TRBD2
TGCAGCGTTGGGGGAGAGCGGGAGGTCTACGAGCAGTACTTC
CSVGGEREVYEQYF
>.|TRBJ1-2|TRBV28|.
TGTGCCAGCAGTTTGTCAGCGAGTGCTAACTATGGCTACACCTTC
CASSLSASANYGYTF
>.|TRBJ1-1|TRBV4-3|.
TGCGCCAGCAGCCAATACAGGGCGGGGAACACTGAAGCTTTCTTT
CASSQYRAGNTEAFF
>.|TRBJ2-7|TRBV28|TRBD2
TGTGCCAGCAGTAAACCTAGCGGGCCCTCCTACGAGCAGTACTTC
CASSKPSGPSYEQYF
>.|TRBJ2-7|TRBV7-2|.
TGTGCCAGCAGCTTAGGTGGGGAGTTCGAGCAGTACTTC
CASSLGGEFEQYF
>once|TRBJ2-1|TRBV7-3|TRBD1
TGTGCCAGCAGCAGACAGGGACAGGAGTACAATGAGCAGTTCTTC
CASSRQGQEYNEQFF
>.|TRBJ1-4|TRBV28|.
TGTGCCAGCAGTTTATATCGGGAGGGAGAAAAACTGTTTTTT
CASSLYREGEKLFF
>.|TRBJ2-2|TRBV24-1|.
TGTGCCCGGGACACCAGATACACCGGGGAGCTGTTTTTT
CARDTRYTGELFF
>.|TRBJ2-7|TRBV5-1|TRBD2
TGCGCCAGCAGCCCGTTAGCGGGAGTCGGCGAGCAGTACTTC
CASSPLAGVGEQYF
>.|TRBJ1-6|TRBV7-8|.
TGTGCCAGCAGCCTACGACAGCCATCACCCCTCCACTTT
CASSLRQPSPLHF
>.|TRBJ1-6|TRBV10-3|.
TGTGCCATCACCTCCACAGGACCCCGGAATTCACCCCTCCACTTT
CAITSTGPRNSPLHF
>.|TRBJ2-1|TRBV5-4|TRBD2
TGTGCCAGCAGCTCTCCGAGACTAGCGGACTCCTACAATGAGCAGTTCTTC
CASSSPRLADSYNEQFF
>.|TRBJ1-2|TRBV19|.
TGTGCCAGTAGTATAGACGCACTCTATGGCTACACCTTC
CASSIDALYGYTF
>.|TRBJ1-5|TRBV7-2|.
TGTGCCAGCAGCAAGGACGGGGGCAATCAGCCCCAGCATTTT
CASSKDGGNQPQHF
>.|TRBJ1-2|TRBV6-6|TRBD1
TGTGCCAGCAGGCCCCCAGACAGGGGTACTCACTATGGCTACACCTTC
CASRPPDRGTHYGYTF
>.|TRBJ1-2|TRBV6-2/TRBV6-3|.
TGTGCCAGCAGTCCCCGTGGGGCTTTTAGCTACACCTTC
CASSPRGAFSYTF
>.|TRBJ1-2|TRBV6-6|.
TGTGCCAGTAGGGGGGGGGCTAGCGACTATGGCTACACCTTC
CASRGGASDYGYTF
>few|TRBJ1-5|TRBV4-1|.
TGCGCCAGCAGCCCAAACCAACAGGGTTACAATCAGCCCCAGCATTTT
CASSPNQQGYNQPQHF
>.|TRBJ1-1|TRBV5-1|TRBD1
TGCGCCAGCAGCCTGACAGGGTCGAACCCTGAAGCTTTCTTT
CASSLTGSNPEAFF
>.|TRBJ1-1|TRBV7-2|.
TGTGCCAGCAGCTCGCGGGACTTTGCTGAAGCTTTCTTT
CASSSRDFAEAFF
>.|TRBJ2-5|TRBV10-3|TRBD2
TGTGCCATCAGTGGAGCGGGAGGGCCCTCGGGGGGAGAGACCCAGTACTTC
CAISGAGGPSGGETQYF
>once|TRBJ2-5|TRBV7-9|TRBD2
TGTGCCAGCAGCAAGGGGACTATGAGGGAGACCCAGTACTTC
CASSKGTMRETQYF
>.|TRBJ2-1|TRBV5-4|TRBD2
TGTGCCAGCAGCCCGGGAGGGTTGGGTGAGCAGTTCTTC
CASSPGGLGEQFF
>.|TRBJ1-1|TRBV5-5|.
TGTGCCAGCACCTATCTCGGCGGGGGGCACGGAACTGAAGCTTTCTTT
CASTYLGGGHGTEAFF